The 2 T cell receptor beta chains presented below share a single source sample, sequenced in a study of T cell clonotyping in hematopoietic cell transplantation. TCRdb's copy holds only in-frame clones and misses some; the assay was immunoSEQ multiplex PCR. The sample lists some 3,000 clones, around 78% occurring once. This material consisted of peripheral blood mononuclear cells, taken 180 days after allogeneic stem cell transplant. These receptors were taken from a male patient aged 60-70 years who had an allogeneic stem cell transplant, so T cells may come from the graft donor. Some clones in this sample may be carry-over from other donors' samples.

The V call is TRBV2, the J call TRBJ2-1; 10 positions match TRBD2. The trim removed 4 bases at V and 1 base at J, leaving 10 bases unmatched. This CDR3 region has 18 residues. Germline assignment: CDR1 SNHLY and CDR2 FYNNEI. The chain's CDR3 is CASSGSLAGVESYNEQFF. The CDR3 bases are TGTGCCAGCAGTGGGAGTCTAGCGGGAGTTGAGTCCTACAATGAGCAGTTCTTC.

The rearrangement joins TRBV30 to TRBJ2-7; 9 positions match TRBD2. The CDR3 consists of 20 residues. Germline-derived CDR1 and CDR2 are GTSNPN and SVGIG (reference sequence). V dropped 3 bases and J dropped 3; count of bases not matched to a gene: 24. In nucleotides, the CDR3 is TGTGCCTGGAGCGTCCCGGGACTTGTAGCGGGAGAGGAGGCCAGCTACGAGCAGTACTTC. It specifies CAWSVPGLVAGEEASYEQYF.